The clone carrying this T cell receptor beta chain occurred a few times. Its antigen is still unknown. The data were obtained in a study of T cells in Graves' hyperthyroidism and ophthalmopathy. Study observations and caveats: Model predictions of ophthalmopathy came a median about 6.3 months before onset.

Researchers amplified the TCR beta CDR3 regions from RNA transcripts. Initially, a first-round RT-PCR of the TCR CDR3 employed the HTBI primer set. TCRdb reanalysed the multiplex PCR reads using MiXCR and keeps one entry per CDR3 protein. The table shows some 570,000 distinct CDR3 sequences, with about a sixth occurring only once. The CDR3 runs to 15 residues. Germline CDR1 is MGHRA and CDR2 is YSYEKL. Trimming stripped 0 bases from V and 7 bases from J, with 13 bases between. What was sequenced was blood. The rearrangement uses TRBV4-1 and TRBJ2-4, with D unclear. This TCR came from a woman in her late teens or twenties with Graves' ophthalmopathy. The chain's CDR3 is CASSQDLVMFNIQYF. CDR3 nucleotides: TGCGCCAGCAGCCAAGATCTTGTGATGTTCAACATTCAGTACTTC.